This TCR beta chain was captured by sequencing in a study of blood T cell repertoires in COVID-19. At the level of the study: Whether acute or convalescent, the COVID-19 samples came from the United States, Italy and Spain.

Study processing details: From reference gene primer amplification, estimates of nucleated cell counts were derived. The assay was immunoSEQ multiplex PCR, and TCRdb's table has in-frame clones only and misses some. The V and J calls and clone size were taken over from that table, and D and trimming were inferred from the DNA. This table holds roughly 150,000 clones, 80% to 85% found once. CDR3 length: 14 residues. With 6 bases removed from V and 5 bases from J, the gap between germline ends came to 16 bases. Germline lookup yields CDR1 MNHEY and CDR2 SVGAGI. This TCR was sampled from a man between 70 and 80 years old with active or convalescent COVID-19. Sequencing used peripheral blood. The chain joins TRBV6-5 to TRBJ2-5; D is possibly TRBD2 (6 bases). CDR3: CASREEGPRETQYF. The CDR3 region has the DNA TGTGCCAGCAGAGAGGAGGGACCTCGGGAGACCCAGTACTTC.